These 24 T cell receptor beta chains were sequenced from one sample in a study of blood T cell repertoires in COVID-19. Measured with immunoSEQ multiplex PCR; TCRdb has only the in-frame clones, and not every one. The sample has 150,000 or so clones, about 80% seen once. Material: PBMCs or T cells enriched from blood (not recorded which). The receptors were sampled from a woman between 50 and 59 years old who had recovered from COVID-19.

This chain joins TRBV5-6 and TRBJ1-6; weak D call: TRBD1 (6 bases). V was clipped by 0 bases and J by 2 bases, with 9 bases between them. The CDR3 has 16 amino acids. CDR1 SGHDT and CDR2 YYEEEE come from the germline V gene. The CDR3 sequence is CASSLDTGTYNSPLHF. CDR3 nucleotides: TGTGCCAGCAGCTTGGATACAGGGACCTATAATTCACCCCTCCACTTT.

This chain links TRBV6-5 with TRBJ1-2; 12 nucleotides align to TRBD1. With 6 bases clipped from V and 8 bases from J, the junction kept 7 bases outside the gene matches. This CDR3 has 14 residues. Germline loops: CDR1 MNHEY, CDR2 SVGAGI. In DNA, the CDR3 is TGTGCCAGCAGGGGGACAGGGGGCGCGGGAGGCTACACCTTC. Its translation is CASRGTGGAGGYTF.

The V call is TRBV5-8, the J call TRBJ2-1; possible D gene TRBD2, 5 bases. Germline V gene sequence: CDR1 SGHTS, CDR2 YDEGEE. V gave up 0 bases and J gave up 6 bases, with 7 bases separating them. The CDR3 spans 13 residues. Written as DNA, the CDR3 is TGTGCCAGCAGCTTGGGACTAATCAATGAGCAGTTCTTC. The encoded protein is CASSLGLINEQFF.

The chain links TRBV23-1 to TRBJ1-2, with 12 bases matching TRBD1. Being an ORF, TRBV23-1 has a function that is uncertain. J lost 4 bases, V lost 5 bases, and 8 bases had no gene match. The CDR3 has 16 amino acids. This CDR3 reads CASSSGTGGGVYGYTF. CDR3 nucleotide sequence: TGCGCCAGCAGTTCCGGGACAGGGGGCGGCGTCTATGGCTACACCTTC.

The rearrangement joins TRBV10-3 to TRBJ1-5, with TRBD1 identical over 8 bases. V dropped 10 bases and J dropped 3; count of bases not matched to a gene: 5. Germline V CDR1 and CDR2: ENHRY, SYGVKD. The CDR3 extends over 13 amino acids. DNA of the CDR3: TGTGCCACCAACAGGGGGGACAATCAGCCCCAGCATTTT. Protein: CATNRGDNQPQHF.

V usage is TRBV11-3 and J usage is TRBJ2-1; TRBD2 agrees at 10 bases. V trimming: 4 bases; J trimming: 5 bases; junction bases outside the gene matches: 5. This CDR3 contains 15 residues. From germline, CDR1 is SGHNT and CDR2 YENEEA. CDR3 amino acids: CASSSGLADNNEQFF. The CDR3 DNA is TGTGCCAGCAGCTCCGGACTAGCGGACAACAATGAGCAGTTCTTC.

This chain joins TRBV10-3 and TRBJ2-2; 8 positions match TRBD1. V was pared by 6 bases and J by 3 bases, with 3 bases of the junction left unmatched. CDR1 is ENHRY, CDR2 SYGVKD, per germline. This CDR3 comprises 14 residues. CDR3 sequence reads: CAIRPGQDTGELFF. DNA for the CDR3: TGTGCCATCAGGCCGGGACAGGACACCGGGGAGCTGTTTTTT.

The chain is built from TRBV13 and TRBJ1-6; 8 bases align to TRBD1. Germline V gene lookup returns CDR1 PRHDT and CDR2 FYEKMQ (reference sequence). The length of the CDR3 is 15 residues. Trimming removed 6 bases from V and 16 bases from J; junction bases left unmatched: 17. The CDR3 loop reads CASSSLQGVGEVLHF. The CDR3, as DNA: TGTGCCAGCAGTTCTCTACAGGGGGTGGGCGAGGTTCTCCACTTT.

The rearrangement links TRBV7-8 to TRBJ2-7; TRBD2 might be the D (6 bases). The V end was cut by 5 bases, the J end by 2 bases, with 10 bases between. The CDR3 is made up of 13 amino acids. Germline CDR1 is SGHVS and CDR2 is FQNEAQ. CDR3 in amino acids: CASSRGGTYEQYF. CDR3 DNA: TGTGCCAGCAGCCGCGGAGGGACCTACGAGCAGTACTTC.

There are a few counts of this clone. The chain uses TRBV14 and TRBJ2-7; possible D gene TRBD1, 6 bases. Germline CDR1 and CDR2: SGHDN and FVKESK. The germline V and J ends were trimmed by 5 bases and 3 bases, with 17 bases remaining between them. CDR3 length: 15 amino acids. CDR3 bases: TGTGCCAGCAGCTCATGGTCCGGGACAATCTACGAGCAGTACTTC. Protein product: CASSSWSGTIYEQYF.

The CDR3 DNA follows: TGTGCCAGCAGCGGCGGGGGTTTTTATGCTGAAGCTTTCTTT. This encodes CASSGGGFYAEAFF. This chain connects TRBV7-2 to TRBJ1-1; maybe TRBD1 (5 bases). This CDR3 is built from 14 residues. Germline-derived CDR1 and CDR2 are SGHTA and FQGNSA. V was trimmed by 5 bases and J by 6 bases, leaving 16 bases between them. The full variable domain, its missing parts supplied by reference TRBV7-2 and TRBJ1-1, is GAGVSQSPSNKVTEKGKDVELRCDPISGHTALYWYRQSLGQGLEFLIYFQGNSAPDKSGLPSDRFSAERTGGSVSTLTIQRTQQEDSAVYLCASSGGGFYAEAFFGQGTRLTVV.

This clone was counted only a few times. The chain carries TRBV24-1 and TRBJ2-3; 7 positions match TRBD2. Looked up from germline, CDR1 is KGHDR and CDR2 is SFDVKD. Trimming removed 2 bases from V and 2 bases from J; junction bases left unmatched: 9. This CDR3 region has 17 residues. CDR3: CATSDSYRRENTDTQYF. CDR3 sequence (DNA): TGTGCCACCAGTGATTCTTATAGGCGGGAGAACACAGATACGCAGTATTTT.

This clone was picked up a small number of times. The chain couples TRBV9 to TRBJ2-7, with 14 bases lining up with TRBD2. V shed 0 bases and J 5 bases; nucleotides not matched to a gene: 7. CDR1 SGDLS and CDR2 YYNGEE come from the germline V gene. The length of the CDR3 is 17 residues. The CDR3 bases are TGTGCCAGCAGCGTAGGACTAGCGGGGGGGCAAGTCCACGAGCAGTACTTC. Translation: CASSVGLAGGQVHEQYF. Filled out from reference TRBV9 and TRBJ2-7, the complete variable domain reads DSGVTQTPKHLITATGQRVTLRCSPRSGDLSVYWYQQSLDQGLQFLIQYYNGEERAKGNILERFSAQQFPDLHSELNLSSLELGDSALYFCASSVGLAGGQVHEQYFGPGTRLTVT.

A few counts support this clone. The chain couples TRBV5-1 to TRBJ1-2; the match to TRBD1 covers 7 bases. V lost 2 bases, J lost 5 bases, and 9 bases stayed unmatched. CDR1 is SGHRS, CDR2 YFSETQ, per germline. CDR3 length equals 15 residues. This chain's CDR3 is CASSLEGQSIYGYTF. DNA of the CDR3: TGCGCCAGCAGCTTAGAGGGACAGAGTATTTATGGCTACACCTTC.

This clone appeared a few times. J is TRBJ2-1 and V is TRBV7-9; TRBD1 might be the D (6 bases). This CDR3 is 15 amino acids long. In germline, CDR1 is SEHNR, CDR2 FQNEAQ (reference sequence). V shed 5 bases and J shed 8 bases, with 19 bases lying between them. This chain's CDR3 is CASSPSSRGEDEQFF. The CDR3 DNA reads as TGTGCCAGCAGCCCCAGCTCCAGGGGTGAGGATGAGCAGTTCTTC.

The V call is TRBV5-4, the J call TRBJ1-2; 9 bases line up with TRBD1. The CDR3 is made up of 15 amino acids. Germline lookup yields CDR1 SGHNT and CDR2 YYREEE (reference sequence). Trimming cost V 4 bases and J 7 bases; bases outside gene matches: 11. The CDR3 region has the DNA TGTGCCAGCAGCGCACAGGGGGCAGCTCTTGTTGGCTACACCTTC. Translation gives CASSAQGAALVGYTF.

CDR3: CASSVGPGSYGYTF. The CDR3 region has the DNA TGTGCCAGCAGCGTAGGCCCAGGCAGCTATGGCTACACCTTC. V and J are TRBV9 and TRBJ1-2; D gene uncertain. The V end was cut by 0 bases, the J end by 4 bases, with 10 bases between. Germline values: CDR1 SGDLS, CDR2 YYNGEE. This CDR3 is built from 14 residues.

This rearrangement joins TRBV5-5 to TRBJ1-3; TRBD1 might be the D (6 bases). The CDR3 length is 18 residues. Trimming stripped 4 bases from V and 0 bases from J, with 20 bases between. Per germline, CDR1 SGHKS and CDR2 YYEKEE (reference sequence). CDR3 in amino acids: CASSTPRGGTSSGNTIYF. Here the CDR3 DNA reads TGTGCCAGCAGCACCCCCCGAGGGGGAACCTCCTCTGGAAACACCATATATTTT. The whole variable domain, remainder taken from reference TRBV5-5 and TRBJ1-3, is DAGVTQSPTHLIKTRGQQVTLRCSPISGHKSVSWYQQVLGQGPQFIFQYYEKEERGRGNFPDRFSARQFPNYSSELNVNALLLGDSALYLCASSTPRGGTSSGNTIYFGEGSWLTVV.

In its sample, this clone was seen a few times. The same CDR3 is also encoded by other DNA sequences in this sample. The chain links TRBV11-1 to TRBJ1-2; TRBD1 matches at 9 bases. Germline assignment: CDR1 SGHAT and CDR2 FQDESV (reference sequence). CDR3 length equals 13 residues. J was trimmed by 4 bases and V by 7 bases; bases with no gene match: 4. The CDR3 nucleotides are TGTGCCAGCATGAAGGGACAGGGCTATGGCTACACCTTC. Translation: CASMKGQGYGYTF. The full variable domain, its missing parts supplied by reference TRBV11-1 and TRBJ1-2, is EAEVAQSPRYKITEKSQAVAFWCDPISGHATLYWYRQILGQGPELLVQFQDESVVDDSQLPKDRFSAERLKGVDSTLKIQPAELGDSAMYLCASMKGQGYGYTFGSGTRLTVV.

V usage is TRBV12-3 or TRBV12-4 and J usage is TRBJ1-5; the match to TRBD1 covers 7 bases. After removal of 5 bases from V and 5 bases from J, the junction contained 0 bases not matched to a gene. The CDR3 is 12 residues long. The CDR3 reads CASSQGDQPQHF. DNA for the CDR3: TGTGCCAGCAGTCAGGGGGATCAGCCCCAGCATTTT.

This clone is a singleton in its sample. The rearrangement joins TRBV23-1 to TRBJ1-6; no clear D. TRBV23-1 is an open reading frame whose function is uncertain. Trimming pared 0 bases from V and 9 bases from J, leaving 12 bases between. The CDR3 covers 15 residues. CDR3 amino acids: CASSQSRGFSSPLHF. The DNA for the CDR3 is TGCGCCAGCAGTCAATCTAGAGGGTTTAGTTCACCCCTCCACTTT.

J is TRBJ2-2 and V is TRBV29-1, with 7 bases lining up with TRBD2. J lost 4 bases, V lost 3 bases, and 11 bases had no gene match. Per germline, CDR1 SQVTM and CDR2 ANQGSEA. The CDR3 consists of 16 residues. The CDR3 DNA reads TGCAGCGTTGAGATCTGGGGGAGGGGTGTCACCGGGGAGCTGTTTTTT. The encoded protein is CSVEIWGRGVTGELFF.

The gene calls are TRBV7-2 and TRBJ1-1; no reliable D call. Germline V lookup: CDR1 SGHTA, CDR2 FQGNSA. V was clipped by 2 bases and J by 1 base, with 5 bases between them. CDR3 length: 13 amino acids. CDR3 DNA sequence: TGTGCCAGCAGCTTAATACAGAACACTGAAGCTTTCTTT. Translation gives CASSLIQNTEAFF.

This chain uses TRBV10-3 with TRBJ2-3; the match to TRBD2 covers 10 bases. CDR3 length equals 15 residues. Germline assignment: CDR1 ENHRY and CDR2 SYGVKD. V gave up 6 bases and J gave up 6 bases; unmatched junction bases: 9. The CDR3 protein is CAIRILAGGSDTQYF. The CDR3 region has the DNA TGTGCCATCAGAATCTTAGCGGGGGGCTCGGATACGCAGTATTTT.